This T cell receptor (beta chain) originates from a study of shared clonotypes between healthy human individuals. On the study more broadly: The composition of the donors was a couple of women and a few men aged 18 to 49.

As defined, naive CD8 cells were CD45RO-negative and positively selected for CCR7, with terminally differentiated effector memory CD45RA+ cells excluded. As processed by the authors: In the immunoSEQ data, sequences were junction-only and lacked quality scores, so filtering differed. TCRdb's copy holds only in-frame clones and misses some; the assay was immunoSEQ multiplex PCR. That table is the source of V, J and clone size, and D and trimming were worked out from the DNA. This sample has some 630,000 clones, with approximately 96% found just once. The CDR3 consists of 14 residues. Germline V gene data show CDR1 as SGHVS and CDR2 as FQNEAQ. V was shortened by 3 bases and J by 2 bases, with 11 bases between the two germline ends.

This TCR was sampled from a woman in her 30s in good health. The chain is built from TRBV7-8 and TRBJ2-7; weak D call: TRBD2 (6 bases). The sample consisted of naive CD8+ T cells sorted from blood. The CDR3 is CASSFSSATYEQYF. In DNA, the CDR3 is TGTGCCAGCAGCTTTTCTAGCGCTACCTACGAGCAGTACTTC.